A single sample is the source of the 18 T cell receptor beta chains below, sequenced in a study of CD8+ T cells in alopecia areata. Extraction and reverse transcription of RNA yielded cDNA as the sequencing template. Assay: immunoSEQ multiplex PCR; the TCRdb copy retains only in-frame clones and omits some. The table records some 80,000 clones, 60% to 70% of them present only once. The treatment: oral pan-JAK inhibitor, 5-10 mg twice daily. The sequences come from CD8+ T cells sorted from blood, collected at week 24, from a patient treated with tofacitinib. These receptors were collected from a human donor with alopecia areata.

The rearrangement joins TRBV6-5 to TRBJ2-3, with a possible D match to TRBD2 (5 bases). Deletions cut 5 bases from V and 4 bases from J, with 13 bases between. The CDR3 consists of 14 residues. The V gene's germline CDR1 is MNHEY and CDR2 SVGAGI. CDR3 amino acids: CASSPSGGSDTQYF. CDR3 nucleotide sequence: TGTGCCAGCAGTCCTTCCGGCGGGTCAGATACGCAGTATTTT.

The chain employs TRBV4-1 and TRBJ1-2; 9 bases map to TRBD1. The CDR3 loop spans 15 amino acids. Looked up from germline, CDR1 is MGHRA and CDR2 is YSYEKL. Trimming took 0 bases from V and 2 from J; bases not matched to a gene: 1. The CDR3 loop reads CASSQEGTGNYGYTF. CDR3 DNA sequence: TGCGCCAGCAGCCAAGAGGGGACAGGGAACTATGGCTACACCTTC.

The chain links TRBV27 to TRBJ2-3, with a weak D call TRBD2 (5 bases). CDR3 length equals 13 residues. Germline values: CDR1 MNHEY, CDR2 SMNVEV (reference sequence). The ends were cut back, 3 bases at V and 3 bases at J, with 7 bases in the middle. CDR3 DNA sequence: TGTGCCAGCAGTTTTCGGAGGACAGATACGCAGTATTTT. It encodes CASSFRRTDTQYF.

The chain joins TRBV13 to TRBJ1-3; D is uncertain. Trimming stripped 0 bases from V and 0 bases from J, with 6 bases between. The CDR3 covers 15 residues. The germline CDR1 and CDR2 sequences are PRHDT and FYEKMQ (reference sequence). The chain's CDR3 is CASSLGQLSGNTIYF. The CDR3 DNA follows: TGTGCCAGCAGCTTAGGACAGCTCTCTGGAAACACCATATATTTT.

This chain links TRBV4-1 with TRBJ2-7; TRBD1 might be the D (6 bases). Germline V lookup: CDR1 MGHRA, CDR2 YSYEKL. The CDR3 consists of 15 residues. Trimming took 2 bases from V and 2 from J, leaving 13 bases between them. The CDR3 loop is CASSQNRDTAYEQYF. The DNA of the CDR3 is TGCGCCAGCAGCCAAAACCGGGACACCGCCTACGAGCAGTACTTC.

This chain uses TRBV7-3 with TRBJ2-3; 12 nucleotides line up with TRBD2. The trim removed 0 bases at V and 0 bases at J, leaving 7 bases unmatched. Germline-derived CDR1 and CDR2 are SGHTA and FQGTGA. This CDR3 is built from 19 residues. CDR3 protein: CASSLTPPGLAGSTDTQYF. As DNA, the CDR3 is TGTGCCAGCAGCTTAACCCCCCCCGGACTAGCGGGAAGCACAGATACGCAGTATTTT.

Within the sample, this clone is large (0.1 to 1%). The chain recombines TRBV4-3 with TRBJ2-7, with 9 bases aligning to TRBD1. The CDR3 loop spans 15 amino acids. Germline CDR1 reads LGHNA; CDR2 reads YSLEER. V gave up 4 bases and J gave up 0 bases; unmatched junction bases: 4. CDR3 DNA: TGCGCCAGCAGCCCTGTGACAGGGGGCTCCTACGAGCAGTACTTC. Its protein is CASSPVTGGSYEQYF.

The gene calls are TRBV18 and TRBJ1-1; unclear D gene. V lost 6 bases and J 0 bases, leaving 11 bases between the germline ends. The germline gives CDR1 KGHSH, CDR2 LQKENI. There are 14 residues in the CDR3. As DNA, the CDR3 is TGTGCCAGCTCCTCCGGGAGGCTGAACACTGAAGCTTTCTTT. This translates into CASSSGRLNTEAFF. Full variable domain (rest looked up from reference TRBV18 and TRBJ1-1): NAGVMQNPRHLVRRRGQEARLRCSPMKGHSHVYWYRQLPEEGLKFMVYLQKENIIDESGMPKERFSAEFPKEGPSILRIQQVVRGDSAAYFCASSSGRLNTEAFFGQGTRLTVV.

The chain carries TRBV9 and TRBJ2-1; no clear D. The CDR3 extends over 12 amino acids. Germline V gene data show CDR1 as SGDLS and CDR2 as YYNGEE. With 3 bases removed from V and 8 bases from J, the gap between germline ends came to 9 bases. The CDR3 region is CASSGDPDEQFF. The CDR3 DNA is TGTGCCAGCAGCGGGGATCCTGATGAGCAGTTCTTC. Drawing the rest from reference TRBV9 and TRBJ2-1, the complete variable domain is DSGVTQTPKHLITATGQRVTLRCSPRSGDLSVYWYQQSLDQGLQFLIQYYNGEERAKGNILERFSAQQFPDLHSELNLSSLELGDSALYFCASSGDPDEQFFGPGTRLTVL.

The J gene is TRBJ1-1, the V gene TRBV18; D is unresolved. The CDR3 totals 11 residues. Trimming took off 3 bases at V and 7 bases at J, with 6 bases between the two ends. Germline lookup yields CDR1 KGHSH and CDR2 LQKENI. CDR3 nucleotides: TGTGCCAGCTCACCCGGGATTGAAGCTTTCTTT. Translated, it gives CASSPGIEAFF.

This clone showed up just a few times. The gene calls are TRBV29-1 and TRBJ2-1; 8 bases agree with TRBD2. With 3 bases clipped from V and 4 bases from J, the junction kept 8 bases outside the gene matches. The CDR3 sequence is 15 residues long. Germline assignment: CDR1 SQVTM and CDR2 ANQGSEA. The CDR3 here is CSVEASGLLYNEQFF. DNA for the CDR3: TGCAGCGTTGAGGCTAGCGGGTTGCTATACAATGAGCAGTTCTTC.

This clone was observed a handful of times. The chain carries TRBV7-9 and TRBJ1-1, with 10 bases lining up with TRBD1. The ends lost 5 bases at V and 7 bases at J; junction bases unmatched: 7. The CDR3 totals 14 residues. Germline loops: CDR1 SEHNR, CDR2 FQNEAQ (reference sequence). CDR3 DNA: TGTGCCAGCAGCCCCGACAGGGGGCTTCTTGAAGCTTTCTTT. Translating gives CASSPDRGLLEAFF. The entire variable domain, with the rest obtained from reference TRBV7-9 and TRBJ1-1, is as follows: DTGVSQNPRHKITKRGQNVTFRCDPISEHNRLYWYRQTLGQGPEFLTYFQNEAQLEKSRLLSDRFSAERPKGSFSTLEIQRTEQGDSAMYLCASSPDRGLLEAFFGQGTRLTVV.

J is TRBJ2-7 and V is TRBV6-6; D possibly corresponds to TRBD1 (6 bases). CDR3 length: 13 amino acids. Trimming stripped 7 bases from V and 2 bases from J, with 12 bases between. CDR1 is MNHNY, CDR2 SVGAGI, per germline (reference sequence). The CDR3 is CASTDRSAYEQYF. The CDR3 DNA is TGTGCCAGCACCGACAGGTCCGCCTACGAGCAGTACTTC.

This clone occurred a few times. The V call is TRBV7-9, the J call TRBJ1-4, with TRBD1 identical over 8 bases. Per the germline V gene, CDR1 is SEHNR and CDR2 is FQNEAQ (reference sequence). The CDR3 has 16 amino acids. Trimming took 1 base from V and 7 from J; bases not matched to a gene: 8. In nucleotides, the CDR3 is TGTGCCAGCAGCTTAGGCAGGGGGCGGTTTGCTGAAAAACTGTTTTTT. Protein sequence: CASSLGRGRFAEKLFF.

CDR3 in amino acids: CASSVAGEGEKLFF. DNA of the CDR3: TGTGCCAGCAGCGTAGCTGGGGAGGGTGAAAAACTGTTTTTT. The chain joins TRBV9 to TRBJ1-4; D remains unclear. Germline-derived CDR1 and CDR2 are SGDLS and YYNGEE. Trimming took 0 bases from V and 7 from J, leaving 10 bases between them. The CDR3 has 14 amino acids.

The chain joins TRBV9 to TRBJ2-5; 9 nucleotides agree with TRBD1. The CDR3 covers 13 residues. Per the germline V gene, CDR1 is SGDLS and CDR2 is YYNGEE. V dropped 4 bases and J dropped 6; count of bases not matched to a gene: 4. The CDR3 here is CASSSTGGQTQYF. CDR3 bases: TGTGCCAGCAGCTCGACAGGGGGGCAGACCCAGTACTTC.

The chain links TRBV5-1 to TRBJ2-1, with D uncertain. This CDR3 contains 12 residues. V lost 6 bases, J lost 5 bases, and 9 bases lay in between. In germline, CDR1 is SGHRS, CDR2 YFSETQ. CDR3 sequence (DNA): TGCGCCAGCAACACCTTCGACAATGAGCAGTTCTTC. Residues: CASNTFDNEQFF.

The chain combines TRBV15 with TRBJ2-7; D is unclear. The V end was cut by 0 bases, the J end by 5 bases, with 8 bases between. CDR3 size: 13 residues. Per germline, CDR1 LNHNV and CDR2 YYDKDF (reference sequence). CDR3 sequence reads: CATSRDWRDEQYF. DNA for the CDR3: TGTGCCACCAGCAGAGATTGGCGTGACGAGCAGTACTTC.